A selection of T cell receptor beta chains follows, all from one sample in a study of CD8+ T cells in alopecia areata. TCRdb's table, derived via immunoSEQ multiplex PCR, lists solely in-frame clones and lacks some. The sample holds hundreds of thousands of clones, about three fifths seen once. Sequenced material: CD4+ T cells sorted from blood, taken at week 0. These TCRs come from a human donor with alopecia areata. Both conserved end residues are part of each CDR3. A D gene is named only where the DNA matches it firmly. Size is omitted from some rows. Given values are once, few, many or a class for expanded clones.

v_call	j_call	d_call	clone_size	cdr3_aa	cdr3_nt
TRBV30	TRBJ2-7	-	-	CAWSVLEQGYEQYF	TGTGCCTGGAGTGTACTAGAACAGGGCTACGAGCAGTACTTC
TRBV10-3	TRBJ2-5	TRBD1	-	CAISEPDRGQETQYF	TGTGCCATCAGTGAGCCCGACAGGGGCCAAGAGACCCAGTACTTC
TRBV4-2	TRBJ1-4	-	few	CASSQGSSGVDEKLFF	TGTGCCAGCAGCCAAGGGAGCTCAGGGGTGGATGAAAAACTGTTTTTT
TRBV6-6	TRBJ2-7	-	-	CASRGTGQDFPYEQYF	TGTGCCAGCAGGGGGACGGGGCAGGACTTCCCCTACGAGCAGTACTTC
TRBV29-1	TRBJ1-1	-	-	CSVSTRQNTEAFF	TGCAGCGTATCTACACGGCAGAACACTGAAGCTTTCTTT
TRBV29-1	TRBJ2-1	TRBD2	once	CSVVMTSGGALYNEQFF	TGCAGCGTGGTAATGACTAGCGGGGGAGCTCTCTACAATGAGCAGTTCTTC
TRBV30	TRBJ2-1	-	-	CAWSVASYNEQFF	TGTGCCTGGAGTGTCGCTAGCTACAATGAGCAGTTCTTC
TRBV10-3	TRBJ2-3	-	-	CAIQGRDTDTQYF	TGTGCCATCCAGGGGCGGGACACAGATACGCAGTATTTT
TRBV10-1	TRBJ1-2	-	-	CASSEKGYSYGYTF	TGCGCCAGCAGTGAGAAGGGTTATTCCTATGGCTACACCTTC
TRBV6-5	TRBJ1-1	-	few	CASSKDRGITEAFF	TGTGCCAGCAGTAAGGACCGTGGGATCACTGAAGCTTTCTTT
TRBV27	TRBJ2-1	-	-	CASSLGRGNGFGEQFF	TGTGCCAGCAGTTTAGGGAGAGGGAATGGGTTCGGTGAGCAGTTCTTC
TRBV10-3	TRBJ1-4	-	-	CAISKPPDRFTTNEKLFF	TGTGCCATCAGCAAACCACCCGACAGGTTTACAACTAATGAAAAACTGTTTTTT
TRBV11-2	TRBJ1-5	-	-	CASSRQPNQPQHF	TGTGCCAGCAGCCGACAGCCGAATCAGCCCCAGCATTTT
TRBV11-1	TRBJ2-7	TRBD1	-	CASSSAGTGTYEQYF	TGTGCCAGCAGCTCCGCCGGGACAGGGACCTACGAGCAGTACTTC
TRBV27	TRBJ2-7	-	-	CASSLHPYYEQYF	TGTGCCAGCAGTTTACACCCCTACTACGAGCAGTACTTC
TRBV25-1	TRBJ2-7	TRBD2	-	CASRQHGGTYEQYF	TGTGCCAGCAGGCAACACGGGGGGACCTACGAGCAGTACTTC
TRBV30	TRBJ2-2	-	once	CAWTSGAGELFF	TGTGCCTGGACCTCGGGGGCCGGGGAGCTGTTTTTT
TRBV28	TRBJ2-7	-	few	CASSLTYEQYF	TGTGCCAGCAGTTTAACCTACGAGCAGTACTTC
TRBV6-5	TRBJ1-4	TRBD1	-	CASRRPGGGEKLFF	TGTGCCAGCAGGAGACCAGGGGGGGGTGAAAAACTGTTTTTT
TRBV5-1	TRBJ2-5	-	-	CASSFSADETQYF	TGCGCCAGCAGTTTTAGTGCGGATGAGACCCAGTACTTC
TRBV7-6	TRBJ1-2	TRBD1	-	CASSLGRDRVGYTF	TGTGCCAGCAGCTTAGGCCGGGACAGGGTTGGCTACACCTTC
TRBV6-1	TRBJ1-5	-	few	CASSETGRGDQPQHF	TGTGCCAGCAGTGAAACAGGGAGAGGAGACCAGCCCCAGCATTTT
TRBV20-1	TRBJ2-1	-	-	CSAPRGDEQFF	TGCAGTGCCCCCCGCGGGGATGAGCAGTTCTTC
TRBV30	TRBJ2-5	-	-	CAWSALRETQYF	TGTGCCTGGAGCGCCCTTCGGGAGACCCAGTACTTC